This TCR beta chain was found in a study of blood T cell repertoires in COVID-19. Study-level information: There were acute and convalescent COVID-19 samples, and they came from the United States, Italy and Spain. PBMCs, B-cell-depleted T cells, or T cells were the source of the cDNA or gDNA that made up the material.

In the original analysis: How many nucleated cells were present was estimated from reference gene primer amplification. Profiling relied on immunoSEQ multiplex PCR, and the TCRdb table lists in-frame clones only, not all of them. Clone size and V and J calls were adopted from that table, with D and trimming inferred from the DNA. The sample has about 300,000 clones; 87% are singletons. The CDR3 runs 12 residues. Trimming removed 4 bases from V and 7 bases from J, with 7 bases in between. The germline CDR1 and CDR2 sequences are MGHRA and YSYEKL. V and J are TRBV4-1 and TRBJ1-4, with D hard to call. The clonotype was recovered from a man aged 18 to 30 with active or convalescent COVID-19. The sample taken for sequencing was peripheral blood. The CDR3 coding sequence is TGCGCCAGCAGCCCGCGAGGTGAAAAACTGTTTTTT. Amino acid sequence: CASSPRGEKLFF.